Described below is a single T cell receptor (beta chain) sequence and its context. Its target antigen remains unknown. Base qualities were left out, and no much larger clone turns up one base away. These data are taken from a study of blood T cell repertoires in COVID-19 (TCRdb year 2020). As for the study more broadly: The collaborator samples originated in the United States, Italy and Spain and spanned the acute and convalescent phases of COVID-19. The prospective study material was composed of cDNA or gDNA derived from T cells, B-cell-depleted T cells, or PBMCs. The dataset comprised deeply sampled blood TCRbeta repertoires from subjects exposed to, actively infected with, or recovered from COVID-19. The repertoires were released in a freely available public database meant as a resource for research on the immune response to SARS-CoV-2. The samples were drawn from the first 160 participants of the ongoing ImmuneRACE study and from 950 to 1,500 subjects provided by 6 global collaborators. The sample metadata nearly always contained a de-identified subject ID, COVID-19 status, age in years and sex. Where HLA class I and class II types were available, the types were taken from metadata supplied by the sample provider, not from assay-based typing. Summary of the overall study and its limitations: The quantity of clinical and demographic metadata differed by source and by participant and was supplied without curation.

Enrolling through a virtual design, the prospective study's participants ranged in age from roughly 18 to 90 years and lived across 24 United States geographic areas. To assign participants to cohorts, the prospective study relied on clinical history that participants themselves reported in a screening survey and a study questionnaire. Exposed participants were defined as having been in contact with someone with a PCR-confirmed or clinician-diagnosed COVID-19 case within 2 weeks of study entry. In the prospective study, whole blood, serum and a nasopharyngeal or oropharyngeal swab were collected from each participant by mobile phlebotomists. Additional blood draws and questionnaires over an approximately 2-month period could optionally be provided by prospective study participants. Before DNA extraction, prospective study blood samples were shipped either frozen or at room temperature. The immunoSEQ Assay, a bias-controlled multiplex PCR, was used to amplify TCRbeta CDR3 regions from genomic DNA. Turning to the authors' computational methods: Nucleated cell counts per sample were estimated from amplification of reference gene primers within the assay. To quantify the absolute abundance of each unique TCRbeta CDR3 rearrangement, sequence reads were collapsed and filtered. For each sample, productive Simpson clonality was calculated as the square root of Simpson's diversity index over productive rearrangements. TCRdb obtained this table from immuneACCESS and retained in-frame rearrangements with V and J assigned. These tables miss some clones; where compared with another copy, unresolved V genes account for less than half of the shortfall, and the remainder is unexplained. D and trimming come from the DNA, and the V and J calls and clone size come from that table. The sample yields fewer than 150,000 clones; under 85% were counted once. Jointly, the top ten make up roughly 1.7% of the sample.

The CDR3 sequence holds 14 residues, the cysteine and phenylalanine included. The retained sequence is limited to the CDR3, 42 bases, with the frame set at the first base. CDR1 is given as SGHTS and CDR2 as YDEGEE, both from the germline V gene. Trimming leaves V shorter by 1 base and J shorter by 7 bases, with the junction holding 7 bases beyond the gene matches. The V gene is TRBV5-8 and the J gene is TRBJ1-2; TRBD1 matches 7 bases in the middle. The sample consisted of PBMCs or T cells enriched from blood (not recorded which). This clonotype was obtained from a woman between 18 and 29 years old who had been exposed to COVID-19. The DNA is TGTGCCAGCAGCTTGAAGGACAGGTTAGGTGGCTACACCTTC. Its product reads: CASSLKDRLGGYTF.